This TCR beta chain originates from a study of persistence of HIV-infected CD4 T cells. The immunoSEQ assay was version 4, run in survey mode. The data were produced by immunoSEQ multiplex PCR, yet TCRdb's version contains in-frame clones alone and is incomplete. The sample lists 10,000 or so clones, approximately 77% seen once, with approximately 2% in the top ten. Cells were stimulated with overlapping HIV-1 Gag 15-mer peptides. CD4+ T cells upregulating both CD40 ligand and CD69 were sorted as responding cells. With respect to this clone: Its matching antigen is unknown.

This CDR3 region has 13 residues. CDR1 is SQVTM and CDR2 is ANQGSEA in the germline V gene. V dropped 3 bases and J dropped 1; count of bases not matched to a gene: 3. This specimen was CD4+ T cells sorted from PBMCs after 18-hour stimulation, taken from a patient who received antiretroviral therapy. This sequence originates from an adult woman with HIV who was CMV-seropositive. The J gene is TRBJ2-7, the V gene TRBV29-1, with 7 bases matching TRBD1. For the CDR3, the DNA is TGCAGCGTTGAGCCGGGACAGTCCTACGAGCAGTACTTC. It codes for CSVEPGQSYEQYF.